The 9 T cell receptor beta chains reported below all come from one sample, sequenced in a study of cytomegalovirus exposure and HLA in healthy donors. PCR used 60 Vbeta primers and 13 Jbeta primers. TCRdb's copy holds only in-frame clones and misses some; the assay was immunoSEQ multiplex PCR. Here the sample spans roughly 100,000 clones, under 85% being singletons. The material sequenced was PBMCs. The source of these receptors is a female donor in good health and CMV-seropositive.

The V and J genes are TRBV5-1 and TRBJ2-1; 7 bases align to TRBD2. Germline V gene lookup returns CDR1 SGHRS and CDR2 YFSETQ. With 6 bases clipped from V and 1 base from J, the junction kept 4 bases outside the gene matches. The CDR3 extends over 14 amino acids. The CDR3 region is CASKASGSYNEQFF. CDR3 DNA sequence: TGCGCCAGCAAGGCTAGCGGTTCCTACAATGAGCAGTTCTTC.

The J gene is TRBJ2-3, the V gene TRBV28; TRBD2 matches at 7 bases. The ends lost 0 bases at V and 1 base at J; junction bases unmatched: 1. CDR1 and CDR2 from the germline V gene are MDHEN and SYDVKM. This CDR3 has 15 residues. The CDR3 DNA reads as TGTGCCAGCAGTTTATGGGCGGGAGGCACAGATACGCAGTATTTT. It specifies CASSLWAGGTDTQYF.

The CDR3 nucleotides are TGTGCCAGCAGTTTATTGAGAACAGGGGCGGGCAATCAGCCCCAGCATTTT. It codes for CASSLLRTGAGNQPQHF. V is TRBV27 and J is TRBJ1-5; 7 positions agree with TRBD1. The germline V gene encodes CDR1 MNHEY and CDR2 SMNVEV (reference sequence). J was trimmed by 2 bases and V by 1 base; bases with no gene match: 8. The CDR3 loop spans 17 amino acids.

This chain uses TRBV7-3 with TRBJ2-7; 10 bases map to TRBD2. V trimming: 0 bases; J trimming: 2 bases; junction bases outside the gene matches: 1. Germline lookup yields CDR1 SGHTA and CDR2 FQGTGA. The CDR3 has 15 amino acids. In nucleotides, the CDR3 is TGTGCCAGCAGCTTAACTAGCGGGGGGACCTACGAGCAGTACTTC. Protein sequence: CASSLTSGGTYEQYF.

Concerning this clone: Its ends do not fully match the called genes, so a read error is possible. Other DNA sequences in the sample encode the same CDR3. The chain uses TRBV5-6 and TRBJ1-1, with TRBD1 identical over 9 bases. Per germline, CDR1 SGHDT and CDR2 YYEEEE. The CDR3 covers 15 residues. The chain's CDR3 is CASSSGQGASQEAFF. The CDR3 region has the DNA TGTGCCAGCAGCTCGGGACAGGGTGCCAGCCAGGAAGCCTTCTTT.

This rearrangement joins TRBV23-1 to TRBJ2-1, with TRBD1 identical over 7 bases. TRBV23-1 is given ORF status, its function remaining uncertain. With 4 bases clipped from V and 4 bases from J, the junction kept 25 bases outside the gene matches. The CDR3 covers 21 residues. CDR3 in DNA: TGCGCCAGCAGTCTCAAGGACAGGAAAGTACCCTTCCACGTGCCTTACAATGAGCAGTTCTTC. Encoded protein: CASSLKDRKVPFHVPYNEQFF.

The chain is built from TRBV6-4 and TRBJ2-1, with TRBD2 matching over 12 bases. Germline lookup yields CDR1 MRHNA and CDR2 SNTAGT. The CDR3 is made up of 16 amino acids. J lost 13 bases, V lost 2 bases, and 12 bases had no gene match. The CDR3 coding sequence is TGTGCCAGCAGTGACGGGGCTAGCGGGGGGGCCGGTGTTCAGTTCTTC. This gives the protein CASSDGASGGAGVQFF.

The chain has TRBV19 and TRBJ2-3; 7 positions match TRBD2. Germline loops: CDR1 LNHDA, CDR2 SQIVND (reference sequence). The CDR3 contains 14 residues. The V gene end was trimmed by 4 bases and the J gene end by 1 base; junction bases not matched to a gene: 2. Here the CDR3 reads CASSNAGGTDTQYF. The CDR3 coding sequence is TGTGCCAGTAGTAACGCGGGGGGCACAGATACGCAGTATTTT.

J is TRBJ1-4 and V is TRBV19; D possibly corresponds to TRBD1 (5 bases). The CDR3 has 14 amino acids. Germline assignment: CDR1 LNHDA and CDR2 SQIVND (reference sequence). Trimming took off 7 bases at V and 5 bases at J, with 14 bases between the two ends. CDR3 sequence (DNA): TGTGCCAGTACTCCCACCGGGGGGAATGAAAAACTGTTTTTT. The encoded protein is CASTPTGGNEKLFF.